In its sample, the clone carrying this T cell receptor (beta chain) was seen many times. This specimen belongs to a study of human T cells and chemical hapten exposure. On the study more broadly: Patients, chiefly female, had alopecia areata, totalis or universalis.

Each CDR3 protein is one row after TCRdb ran MiXCR on the RACE reads. The data contain 250,000 or so distinct CDR3 sequences, around 7.3% of them singletons. As to time point: pre-sensitization, week 0. The treatment denotes: therapeutic diphenylcyclopropenone sensitization with weekly scalp DPC. Germline CDR1 reads SGDLS; CDR2 reads YYNGEE. V shed 4 bases, J shed 6 bases, and the junction held 10 bases outside the gene matches. The CDR3 runs 16 residues. This specimen was whole blood, taken in connection with sensitization to the hapten diphenylcyclopropenone (DPC). This rearrangement joins TRBV9 to TRBJ1-3; TRBD1 agrees at 10 bases. The receptor comes from a young man with alopecia areata. Some clones in this sample may be carry-over from other donors' samples. CDR3 nucleotide sequence: TGTGCCAGCAGCCTCGACAGGGGGCGGCGGTCAAACACCATATATTTT. Residues: CASSLDRGRRSNTIYF.